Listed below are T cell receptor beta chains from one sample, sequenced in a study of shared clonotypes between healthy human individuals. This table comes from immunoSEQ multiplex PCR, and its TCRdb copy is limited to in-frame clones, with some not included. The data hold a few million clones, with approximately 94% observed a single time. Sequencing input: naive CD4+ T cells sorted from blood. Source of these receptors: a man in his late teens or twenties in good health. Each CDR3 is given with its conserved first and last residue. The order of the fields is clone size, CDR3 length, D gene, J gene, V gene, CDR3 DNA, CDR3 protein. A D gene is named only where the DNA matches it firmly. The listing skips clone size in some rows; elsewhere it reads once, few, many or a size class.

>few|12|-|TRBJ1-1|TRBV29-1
TGCAGCGTTGATGGCCCACCAGTGGAAGCTTTCTTT
CSVDGPPVEAFF
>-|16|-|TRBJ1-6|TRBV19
TGTGCCAGTAGTTATGGACCTCTCTCCTATAATTCACCCCTCCACTTT
CASSYGPLSYNSPLHF
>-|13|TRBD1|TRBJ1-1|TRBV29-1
TGCAGCGTTGGGACAGGTTCGGGCACTGAAGCTTTCTTT
CSVGTGSGTEAFF
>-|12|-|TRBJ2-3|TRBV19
TGTGCCAGTAGGGACCGCACAGATACGCAGTATTTT
CASRDRTDTQYF
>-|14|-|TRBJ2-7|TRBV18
TGTGCCAGCTCACCCCCGGGACGTTCCTACGAGCAGTACTTC
CASSPPGRSYEQYF
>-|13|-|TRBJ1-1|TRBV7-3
TGTGCCAGCAGCGCGACGGGTACCTCTGAAGCTTTCTTT
CASSATGTSEAFF
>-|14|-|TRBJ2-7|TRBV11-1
TGTGCCAGCAGCTTAGTTGACAGAGGCCACGAGCAGTACTTC
CASSLVDRGHEQYF
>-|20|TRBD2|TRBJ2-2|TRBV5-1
TGCGCCAGCAGCTTGGCCTTGGTAGCGGGGGGACCTTTGAACACCGGGGAGCTGTTTTTT
CASSLALVAGGPLNTGELFF
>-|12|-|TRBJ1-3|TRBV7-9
TGTGCCGGGTCCGGGGGAACAGACACCATATATTTT
CAGSGGTDTIYF
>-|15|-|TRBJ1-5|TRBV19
TGTGCCAGTAGGAGAGGAGGGGTTTTGGGTCAGCCCCAGCATTTT
CASRRGGVLGQPQHF
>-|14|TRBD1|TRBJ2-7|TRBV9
TGTGCCAGCAGCGTAGGATCAGGGGGCTACGAGCAGTACTTC
CASSVGSGGYEQYF
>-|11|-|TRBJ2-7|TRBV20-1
TGCAGTTCGACAGGTTCCTACGAGCAGTACTTC
CSSTGSYEQYF
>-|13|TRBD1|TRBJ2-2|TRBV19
TGTGCCAGTATTGGGACAGCCTCCGGGGAGCTGTTTTTT
CASIGTASGELFF
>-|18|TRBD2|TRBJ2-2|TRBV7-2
TGTGCCAGCAGCTTAATGGGACTAGCGGGATCGCACACCGGGGAGCTGTTTTTT
CASSLMGLAGSHTGELFF
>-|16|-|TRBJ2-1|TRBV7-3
TGTGCCAGCAGCTTAAGGGGCGGGGCGAACTACAATGAGCAGTTCTTC
CASSLRGGANYNEQFF
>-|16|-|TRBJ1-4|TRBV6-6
TGTGCCAGCAGTTACGCAGAATCCCCAAGTCATGAAAAACTGTTTTTT
CASSYAESPSHEKLFF
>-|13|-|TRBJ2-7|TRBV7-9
TGTGCCAGCAGCTTAAACGCGAGGGCGGGGCAGTACTTC
CASSLNARAGQYF
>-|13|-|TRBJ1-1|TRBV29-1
TGCAGCGTTGAAGGACAGGACAACACTGAAGCTTTCTTT
CSVEGQDNTEAFF
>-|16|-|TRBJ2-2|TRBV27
TGTGCCAGCATCCGTAAAGGGACGGAGAACACCGGGGAGCTGTTTTTT
CASIRKGTENTGELFF
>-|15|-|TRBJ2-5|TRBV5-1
TGCGCCAGCAGCTTGGAGGGTGGGAGCGGCAAGACCCAGTACTTC
CASSLEGGSGKTQYF
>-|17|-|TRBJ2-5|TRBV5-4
TGTGCCAGCAGCCCCAAACCGCCTACGGGGGCAGGGGAGACCCAGTACTTC
CASSPKPPTGAGETQYF
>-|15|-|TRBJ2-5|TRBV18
TGTGCCAGCTCACCACGCCCGAAGCCACAAGAGACCCAGTACTTC
CASSPRPKPQETQYF
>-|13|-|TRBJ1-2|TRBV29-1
TGCAGCAGCCGAAGGGGGGTGGAGGATGGCTACACCTTC
CSSRRGVEDGYTF
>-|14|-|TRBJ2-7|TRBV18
TGTGCCAGCTCACCTGGTAGGGCGACCTACGAGCAGTACTTC
CASSPGRATYEQYF
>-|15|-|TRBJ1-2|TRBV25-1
TGTGCCAGCAGTGAAGCTGGCAGAACTAACTATGGCTACACCTTC
CASSEAGRTNYGYTF
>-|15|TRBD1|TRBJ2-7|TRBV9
TGTGCCAGCAGCGTAGATTGGGGACAGGGGAACGAGCAGTACTTC
CASSVDWGQGNEQYF
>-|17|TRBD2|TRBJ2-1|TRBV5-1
TGCGCCAGCAGCTCGCCCCCCCCAGCGGGATCCAACAATGAGCAGTTCTTC
CASSSPPPAGSNNEQFF
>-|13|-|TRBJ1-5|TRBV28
TGTGCCAGCAGTCCTCAACCCGATCAGCCCCAGCATTTT
CASSPQPDQPQHF
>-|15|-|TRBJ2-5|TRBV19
TGTGCCAGTAGTATCCTTACAGGCTCGCAAGAGACCCAGTACTTC
CASSILTGSQETQYF
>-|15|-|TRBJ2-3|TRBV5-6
TGTGCCAGCAGCTTAGGTAGCCCCAGCGTCGGTACGCAGTATTTT
CASSLGSPSVGTQYF
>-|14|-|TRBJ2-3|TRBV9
TGTGCCAGCAGCGTCTTAGCGGTCACAGATACGCAGTATTTT
CASSVLAVTDTQYF
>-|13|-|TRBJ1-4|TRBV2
TGTGCCAGCAGTCTCGCAGGGTTGGAAAAACTGTTTTTT
CASSLAGLEKLFF
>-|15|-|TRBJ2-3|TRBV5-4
TGTGCCAGCAGCCGGGGACTGGGATACACAGATACGCAGTATTTT
CASSRGLGYTDTQYF
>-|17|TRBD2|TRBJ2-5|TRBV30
TGTGCCTGGACGCGGGGGCTAGCGGGGCCTTTTCGGGAGACCCAGTACTTC
CAWTRGLAGPFRETQYF
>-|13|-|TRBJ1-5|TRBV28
TGTGCCAGCACCACCTCTCGCAATCAGCCCCAGCATTTT
CASTTSRNQPQHF
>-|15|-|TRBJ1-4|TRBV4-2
TGTGCCAGCAGCCAAGAGGTCGGCGGTTGGGAAAAACTGTTTTTT
CASSQEVGGWEKLFF
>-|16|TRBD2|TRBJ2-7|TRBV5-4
TGTGCCAGCAGCTTGGGGCCTAGCGGAAGCTCCTACGAGCAGTACTTC
CASSLGPSGSSYEQYF
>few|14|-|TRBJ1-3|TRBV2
TGTGCCAGCAGTGTTTCGGGAGGTGGAAACACCATATATTTT
CASSVSGGGNTIYF